Detailed here is one T cell receptor (beta chain). The V gene lost 3 bases and the J gene lost 4 bases, with 13 bases spanning the gap. This CDR3 comprises 15 residues. In germline, CDR1 is MDHEN, CDR2 SYDVKM. This sample stems from a study of vaccination and CD4 T cells after COVID-19. Each CDR3 protein gets one entry after TCRdb re-called the PCR reads with MiXCR. This sample yields approximately 20,000 distinct CDR3 sequences, of which roughly 63% are seen a single time; 1.1% belongs to the top ten. This sequence joins TRBV28 and TRBJ1-5; D perhaps matches TRBD1 (6 bases). This receptor was taken from a human donor who had recovered from COVID-19. The material was CD4+ T cells from blood, obtained after SARS-CoV-2 vaccination. CDR3 loop: CASSFIKGGNQPQHF. As DNA, the CDR3 is TGTGCCAGCAGTTTCATTAAGGGGGGAAATCAGCCCCAGCATTTT.